Listed below are T cell receptor beta chains from one sample, sequenced in a study of cytomegalovirus exposure and HLA in healthy donors. Assay used: immunoSEQ multiplex PCR; TCRdb lists only in-frame clones, some missing. The table records 110,000 to 150,000 clones, 70% to 90% of them present only once. The sequencing input was PBMCs. All receptors come from a woman aged 25 to 39 in good health and CMV-seronegative. Each CDR3 is given without its conserved first and last residue.

V: TRBV2
J: TRBJ2-2
CDR3: ASSGRSGAGGELF

V: TRBV5-5
J: TRBJ2-4
CDR3: ASSLVSGTGTGGNIQY

V: TRBV5-6
J: TRBJ2-5
CDR3: ASSLEGGQETQY

V: TRBV2
J: TRBJ2-7
CDR3: ASRPGQGSYEQY

V: TRBV29-1
J: TRBJ2-3
CDR3: SVPGGDTQY

V: TRBV7-2
J: TRBJ2-2
CDR3: ASSLVASAGELF

V: TRBV5-1
J: TRBJ2-2
CDR3: ASSLALPGELF

V: TRBV7-7
J: TRBJ2-1
CDR3: ASSSRWGVSYNEQF

V: TRBV19
J: TRBJ2-3
CDR3: ASSHGLSGVTDTQY

V: TRBV18
J: TRBJ1-1
CDR3: ASSPVVVNTEAF

V: TRBV7-9
J: TRBJ2-7
CDR3: ASSLAQPYEQY

V: TRBV5-1
J: TRBJ1-3
CDR3: ASSTGDSSGNTIY

V: TRBV5-1
J: TRBJ2-3
CDR3: ASSFRLSADTQY

V: TRBV9
J: TRBJ2-6
CDR3: ASSATFHSGANVLT

V: TRBV7-7
J: TRBJ2-2
CDR3: ASSLAEAGELF

V: TRBV5-1
J: TRBJ2-2
CDR3: ASSLPRAGGVLAGRTGELF

V: TRBV30
J: TRBJ1-2
CDR3: AWSSDTPRRYGYT

V: TRBV2
J: TRBJ1-1
CDR3: ASLDRDDTEAF

V: TRBV7-9
J: TRBJ2-7
CDR3: ASSTTGGYEQY

V: TRBV5-1
J: TRBJ2-1
CDR3: ASSLVPGGVNEQF

V: TRBV19
J: TRBJ1-2
CDR3: ASSTSQGEVYGYT

V: TRBV19
J: TRBJ1-4
CDR3: ASRPIGGATNEKLF

V: TRBV30
J: TRBJ1-1
CDR3: AWKEGNTEAF

V: TRBV27
J: TRBJ2-7
CDR3: ASSSVTPGGAYEQY

V: TRBV5-1
J: TRBJ1-3
CDR3: ASSLGSTYSGNTIY

V: TRBV2
J: TRBJ1-1
CDR3: ASSEIAGTNTEAF

V: TRBV6-6
J: TRBJ1-5
CDR3: ASSGTGDNQPQH

V: TRBV12-5
J: TRBJ1-5
CDR3: ASGLNQPQH

V: TRBV15
J: TRBJ2-2
CDR3: ATSSRGKGTGELF

V: TRBV2
J: TRBJ1-2
CDR3: AGTGNYGYT

V: TRBV5-4
J: TRBJ1-1
CDR3: ASSGTGVTSAAEAF

V: TRBV18
J: TRBJ1-4
CDR3: ASSPGGQGVFEKLF

V: TRBV29-1
J: TRBJ2-5
CDR3: SILGGMQETQY

V: TRBV15
J: TRBJ2-2
CDR3: ATSRGLAENTGELF

V: TRBV9
J: TRBJ1-2
CDR3: ASSVAPFPGGYGYT

V: TRBV27
J: TRBJ1-6
CDR3: ASGSNSPLH

V: TRBV7-8
J: TRBJ2-2
CDR3: ASSLASRRSGELF

V: TRBV2
J: TRBJ2-3
CDR3: ASSRGHGDTQY

V: TRBV6-5
J: TRBJ2-7
CDR3: ASLDRRSYEQY

V: TRBV2
J: TRBJ2-7
CDR3: ASTFSAGRAYEQY

V: TRBV5-1
J: TRBJ2-3
CDR3: ASSFGASGGTDTQY

V: TRBV4-3
J: TRBJ2-1
CDR3: ASSQQRGRSYNEQF

V: TRBV7-3
J: TRBJ2-5
CDR3: ASSPGGLLEETQY

V: TRBV5-6
J: TRBJ2-7
CDR3: ASSLIQSSYEQY

V: TRBV18
J: TRBJ1-3
CDR3: ASSLQGASGNTIY

V: TRBV6-5
J: TRBJ2-5
CDR3: ASSYILAGEQETQY

V: TRBV29-1
J: TRBJ1-2
CDR3: SVAVLYGYT

V: TRBV5-1
J: TRBJ2-2
CDR3: ASSSRLTSNTGELF